These 10 T cell receptor beta chains share one sample of origin, sequenced in a study of cytomegalovirus exposure and HLA in healthy donors. Primers included in the PCR were 60 Vbeta and 13 Jbeta primers. Only in-frame clones appear in the TCRdb table, and some are missing; sequencing was by immunoSEQ multiplex PCR. This table has under 200,000 clones, around 82% appearing once. Sample: PBMCs. These receptors were taken from a boy aged 2 to 10 in good health and CMV-seronegative.

The chain combines TRBV5-4 with TRBJ1-2, with 7 nucleotides matching TRBD1. The CDR3 length is 16 residues. The germline V gene encodes CDR1 SGHNT and CDR2 YYREEE (reference sequence). V gave up 3 bases and J gave up 3 bases; unmatched junction bases: 11. The CDR3 spells CASSSGQEKVDYGYTF. CDR3 in DNA: TGTGCCAGCAGCTCTGGACAGGAAAAGGTAGACTATGGCTACACCTTC. Full variable domain (remainder filled in from reference TRBV5-4 and TRBJ1-2): ETGVTQSPTHLIKTRGQQVTLRCSSQSGHNTVSWYQQALGQGPQFIFQYYREEENGRGNFPPRFSGLQFPNYSSELNVNALELDDSALYLCASSSGQEKVDYGYTFGSGTRLTVV.

This chain connects TRBV14 to TRBJ2-7; TRBD2 matches at 12 bases. The junction had 5 bases not matched to a gene; V was cut back by 0 bases and J by 8 bases. The germline gives CDR1 SGHDN, CDR2 FVKESK. CDR3 size: 15 residues. The CDR3 bases are TGTGCCAGCAGCCAAGAACTAGCGGGAGGTTTTAAGCAGTACTTC. Translation: CASSQELAGGFKQYF.

The rearrangement links TRBV10-2 to TRBJ2-7; 11 bases map to TRBD2. The CDR3 is made up of 15 amino acids. Trimming took 2 bases from V and 7 from J; bases not matched to a gene: 7. Germline CDR1 is WSHSY and CDR2 is SAAADI. CDR3 bases: TGCGCCAGCAGTGAGCCCCTAGCGGGGGGCGGAGAGCAGTACTTC. Protein sequence: CASSEPLAGGGEQYF.

The V and J genes are TRBV7-2 and TRBJ1-4, with 10 bases identical to TRBD1. The V segment lost 3 bases and the J segment 7 bases; nucleotides outside the gene matches: 2. The CDR3 length is 14 residues. CDR1 is SGHTA, CDR2 FQGNSA, per germline. CDR3: CASSLTGGSEKLFF. In DNA form, the CDR3 reads TGTGCCAGCAGCTTGACAGGGGGCAGTGAAAAACTGTTTTTT. The entire variable domain, with the rest obtained from reference TRBV7-2 and TRBJ1-4, is as follows: GAGVSQSPSNKVTEKGKDVELRCDPISGHTALYWYRQSLGQGLEFLIYFQGNSAPDKSGLPSDRFSAERTGGSVSTLTIQRTQQEDSAVYLCASSLTGGSEKLFFGSGTQLSVL.

This clone was seen once. The gene calls are TRBV7-6 and TRBJ2-3; tentatively, D is TRBD2 (6 bases). V was cut by 0 bases and J by 6 bases, with 16 bases left in between. CDR1 is SGHVS, CDR2 FNYEAQ, per germline. The CDR3 loop spans 16 amino acids. The CDR3 loop is CASSLAGGPFKDTQYF. CDR3 coding DNA: TGTGCCAGCAGCTTAGCGGGAGGCCCGTTCAAGGATACGCAGTATTTT.

The chain links TRBV4-1 to TRBJ1-2; no clear D. Trimming took 2 bases from V and 4 from J, leaving 11 bases between them. Germline V CDR1 and CDR2: MGHRA, YSYEKL. CDR3 length equals 14 residues. In nucleotides, the CDR3 is TGCGCCAGCAGCCAAAATAGCGGTTCCTATGGCTACACCTTC. It codes for CASSQNSGSYGYTF.

In this sample, this clone turned up a few times. The gene calls are TRBV6-1 and TRBJ2-3; TRBD2 aligns across 11 bases. Germline trimming cut 4 bases from V and 5 bases from J; bases unmatched to any gene: 14. Per germline, CDR1 MNHNS and CDR2 SASEGT. The CDR3 extends over 18 amino acids. CDR3 bases: TGTGCCAGCAGTGCAGGAGTCTTTACTAGCGGGAGACAAGATACGCAGTATTTT. It specifies CASSAGVFTSGRQDTQYF.

The genes are TRBV9 and TRBJ2-1, with 11 bases that match TRBD2. Germline lookup yields CDR1 SGDLS and CDR2 YYNGEE. This CDR3 is built from 16 residues. V shed 0 bases, J shed 7 bases, and the junction held 6 bases outside the gene matches. The chain's CDR3 is CASSVAPGLAVNEQFF. The DNA of the CDR3 is TGTGCCAGCAGCGTAGCCCCGGGACTAGCGGTAAATGAGCAGTTCTTC.

There are a few counts of this clone. This chain connects TRBV7-9 to TRBJ2-7, with 8 bases fitting TRBD2. This CDR3 region has 17 residues. Germline-derived CDR1 and CDR2 are SEHNR and FQNEAQ (reference sequence). The V segment lost 1 base and the J segment 5 bases; nucleotides outside the gene matches: 13. CDR3 DNA sequence: TGTGCCAGCAGCTTAGTGGTACTAGCGGAGGGGCCACACGAGCAGTACTTC. Its translation: CASSLVVLAEGPHEQYF. Looking up the rest from reference TRBV7-9 and TRBJ2-7 gives the full variable domain: DTGVSQNPRHKITKRGQNVTFRCDPISEHNRLYWYRQTLGQGPEFLTYFQNEAQLEKSRLLSDRFSAERPKGSFSTLEIQRTEQGDSAMYLCASSLVVLAEGPHEQYFGPGTRLTVT.

This chain connects TRBV10-2 to TRBJ2-3; 7 bases line up with TRBD2. The CDR3 covers 15 residues. Germline trimming cut 2 bases from V and 1 base from J; bases unmatched to any gene: 3. Germline CDR1 reads WSHSY; CDR2 reads SAAADI. CDR3 in amino acids: CASSEDSGGTDTQYF. The DNA of the CDR3 is TGCGCCAGCAGTGAGGACAGCGGGGGCACAGATACGCAGTATTTT.